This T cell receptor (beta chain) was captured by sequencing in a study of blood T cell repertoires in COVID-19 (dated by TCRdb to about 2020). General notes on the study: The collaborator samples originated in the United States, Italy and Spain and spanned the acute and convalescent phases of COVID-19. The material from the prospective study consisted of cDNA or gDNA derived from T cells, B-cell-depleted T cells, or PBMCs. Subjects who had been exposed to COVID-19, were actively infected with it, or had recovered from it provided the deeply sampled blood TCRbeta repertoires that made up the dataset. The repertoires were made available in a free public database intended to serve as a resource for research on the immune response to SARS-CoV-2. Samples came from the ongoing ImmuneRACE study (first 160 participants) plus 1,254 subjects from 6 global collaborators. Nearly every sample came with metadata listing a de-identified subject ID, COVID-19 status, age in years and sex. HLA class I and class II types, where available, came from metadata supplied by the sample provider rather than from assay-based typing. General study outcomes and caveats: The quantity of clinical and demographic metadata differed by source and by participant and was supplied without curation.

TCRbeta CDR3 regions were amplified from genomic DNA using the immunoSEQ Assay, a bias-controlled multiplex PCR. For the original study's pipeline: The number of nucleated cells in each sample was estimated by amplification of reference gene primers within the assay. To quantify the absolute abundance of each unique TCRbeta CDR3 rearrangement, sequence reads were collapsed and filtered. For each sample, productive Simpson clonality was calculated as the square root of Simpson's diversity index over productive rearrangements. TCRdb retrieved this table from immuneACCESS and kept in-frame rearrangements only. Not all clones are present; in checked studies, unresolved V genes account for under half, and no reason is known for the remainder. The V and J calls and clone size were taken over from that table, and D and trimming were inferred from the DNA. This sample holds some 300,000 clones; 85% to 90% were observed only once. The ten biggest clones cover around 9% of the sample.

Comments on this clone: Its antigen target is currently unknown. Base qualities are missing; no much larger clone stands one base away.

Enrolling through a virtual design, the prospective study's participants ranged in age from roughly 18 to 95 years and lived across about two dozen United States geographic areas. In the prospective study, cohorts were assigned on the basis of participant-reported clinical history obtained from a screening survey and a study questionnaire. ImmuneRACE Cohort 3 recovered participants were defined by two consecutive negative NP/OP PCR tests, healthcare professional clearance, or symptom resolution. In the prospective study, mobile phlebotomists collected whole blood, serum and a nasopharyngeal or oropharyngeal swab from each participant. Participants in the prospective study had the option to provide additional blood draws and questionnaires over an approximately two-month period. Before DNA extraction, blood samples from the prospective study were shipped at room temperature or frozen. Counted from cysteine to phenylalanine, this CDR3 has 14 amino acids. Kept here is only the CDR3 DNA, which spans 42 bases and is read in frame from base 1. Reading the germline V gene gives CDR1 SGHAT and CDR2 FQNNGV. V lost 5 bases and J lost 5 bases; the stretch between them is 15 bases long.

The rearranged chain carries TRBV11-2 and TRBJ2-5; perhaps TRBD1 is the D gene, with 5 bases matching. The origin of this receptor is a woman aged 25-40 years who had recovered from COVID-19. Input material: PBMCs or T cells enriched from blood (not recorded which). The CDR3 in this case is CASSHLRGPETQYF. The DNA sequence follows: TGTGCCAGCAGCCACCTAAGGGGCCCGGAGACCCAGTACTTC.